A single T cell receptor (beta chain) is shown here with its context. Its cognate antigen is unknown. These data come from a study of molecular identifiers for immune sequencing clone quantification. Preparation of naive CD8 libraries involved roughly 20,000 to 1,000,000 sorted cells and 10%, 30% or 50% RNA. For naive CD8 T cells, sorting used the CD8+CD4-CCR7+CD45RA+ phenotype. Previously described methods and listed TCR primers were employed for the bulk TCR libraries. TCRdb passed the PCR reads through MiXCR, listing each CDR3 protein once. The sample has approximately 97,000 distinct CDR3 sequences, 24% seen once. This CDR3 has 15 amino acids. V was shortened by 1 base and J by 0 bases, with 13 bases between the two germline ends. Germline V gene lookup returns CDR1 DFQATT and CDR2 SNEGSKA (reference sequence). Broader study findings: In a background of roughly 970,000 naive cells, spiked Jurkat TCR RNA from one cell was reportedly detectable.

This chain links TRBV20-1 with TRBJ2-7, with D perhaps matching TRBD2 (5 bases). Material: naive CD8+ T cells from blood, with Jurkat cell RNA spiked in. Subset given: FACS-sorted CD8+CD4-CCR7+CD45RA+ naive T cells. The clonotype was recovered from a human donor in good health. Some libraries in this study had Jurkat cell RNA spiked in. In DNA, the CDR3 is TGCAGTGCTAGAGGACTACAGCGGTTCTCCTACGAGCAGTACTTC. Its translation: CSARGLQRFSYEQYF.